Listed below are T cell receptor beta chains from one sample, sequenced in a study of blood T cell repertoires in COVID-19. Only in-frame clones appear in the TCRdb table, and some are missing; sequencing was by immunoSEQ multiplex PCR. Of 240,000 or so clones in the sample, around 89% were seen once. The source material was peripheral blood. The receptors shown here come from a woman aged 40 to 50 who had recovered from COVID-19. Both conserved end residues are part of each CDR3. A D gene is named only where the DNA matches it firmly. Expanded clones get a size class; other rows say once, few or many, or leave the size out.

j_call,clone_size,cdr3_length,v_call,d_call,cdr3_nt,cdr3_aa
TRBJ1-1,NA,17,TRBV18,NA,TGTGCCAGCTCACCACGGGGCGGACCCCGAGGGGGCACTGAAGCTTTCTTT,CASSPRGGPRGGTEAFF
TRBJ2-3,NA,16,TRBV4-3,NA,TGCGCCAGCAGCCAAGTAGGGGCAGCTAGCACAGATACGCAGTATTTT,CASSQVGAASTDTQYF
TRBJ2-7,NA,11,TRBV27,NA,TGTGCCAGCAGTCACCAGTACGAGCAGTACTTC,CASSHQYEQYF
TRBJ2-7,NA,14,TRBV5-1,NA,TGCGCCAGCAGCCTGGACTTATCCGAATACGAGCAGTACTTC,CASSLDLSEYEQYF
TRBJ1-4,NA,12,TRBV18,NA,TGTGCCAGCTCCCCAAACCGGGTAATACTGTTTTTT,CASSPNRVILFF
TRBJ1-6,NA,14,TRBV6-5,NA,TGTGCCAGCAGCTCACGTACCGGGAATTCACCCCTCCACTTT,CASSSRTGNSPLHF
TRBJ1-2,NA,13,TRBV19,NA,TGTGCCACTACTGGGGGGGGGCTGGATGGCTACACCTTC,CATTGGGLDGYTF
TRBJ2-3,once,16,TRBV18,TRBD2,TGTGCCAGCTCACGGGGGACTAGCGGAGGTGTGAATACGCAGTATTTT,CASSRGTSGGVNTQYF
TRBJ2-7,NA,15,TRBV27,TRBD2,TGTGCCAGCAGTTTGGTAGCGGGAGGGCCCTACGAGCAGTACTTC,CASSLVAGGPYEQYF
TRBJ2-2,NA,14,TRBV5-1,NA,TGCGCCAGCACCCCGGGGACAACTACCGGGGAGCTGTTTTTT,CASTPGTTTGELFF
TRBJ2-1,NA,16,TRBV6-1,TRBD1,TGTGCCAGCAGTGAATGGGGGACAGGGGCCTACAATGAGCAGTTCTTC,CASSEWGTGAYNEQFF
TRBJ2-5,NA,16,TRBV30,TRBD2,TGTGCCTGGAGTCGGGCCCGGACTAGCATAGGGGAGACCCAGTACTTC,CAWSRARTSIGETQYF
TRBJ1-2,NA,14,TRBV29-1,TRBD1,TGCAGCGTCCAATCTGGGACAGGGCTGAATGGCTACACCTTC,CSVQSGTGLNGYTF
TRBJ2-7,NA,13,TRBV13,NA,TGTGCCAGCAGCGCCCGACAGACCTACGAGCAGTACTTC,CASSARQTYEQYF
TRBJ1-3,few,15,TRBV5-4,NA,TGTGCCAGCAGCCCCGGGGGGCGTACTGGAAACACCATATATTTT,CASSPGGRTGNTIYF
TRBJ2-5,NA,14,TRBV5-1,TRBD2,TGCGCCAGCAGCCCACTAGCGGGGTGGGAGACCCAGTACTTC,CASSPLAGWETQYF
TRBJ1-1,NA,14,TRBV27,TRBD1,TGTGCCAGCAGTGCCCGACAGGGATCGGGTGAAGCTTTCTTT,CASSARQGSGEAFF
TRBJ1-2,NA,14,TRBV30,NA,TGTGCCTCCCCTCACAGGGACCACGGCTATGGCTACACCTTC,CASPHRDHGYGYTF
TRBJ2-1,NA,11,TRBV6-5,NA,TGTGCCAGCAGTTCCGGGTGGTCGCAGTTCTTC,CASSSGWSQFF
TRBJ1-2,NA,13,TRBV5-4,NA,TGTGCCAGCAGCTTGTGGGGGGGCTATGGCTACACCTTC,CASSLWGGYGYTF
TRBJ2-5,NA,14,TRBV6-5,NA,TGTGCCAGCAGTTACTCGGGCAGCCAAGAGACCCAGTACTTC,CASSYSGSQETQYF
TRBJ1-1,NA,15,TRBV6-6,TRBD1,TGTGCCAGCAGTCGGACAGGGGGCAGGAACACTGAAGCTTTCTTT,CASSRTGGRNTEAFF
TRBJ1-2,NA,14,TRBV6-4,NA,TGTGCCAGCAGTGCCGCGGGGGGGGCTAGCGGCTACACCTTC,CASSAAGGASGYTF
TRBJ2-1,NA,17,TRBV3-1/TRBV3-2,NA,TGTGCCAGCAGCCATGCCGGGGCGCGGGGACCCTACAATGAGCAGTTCTTC,CASSHAGARGPYNEQFF
TRBJ1-2,NA,12,TRBV29-1,TRBD1,TGCAGCGGTAGGACAGGGTCCCCTGGCTACACCTTC,CSGRTGSPGYTF
TRBJ2-1,NA,17,TRBV4-2,TRBD2,TGTGCCAGCAGCCAGGGCCTTGGTGCGGGAGTGAGGAATGAGCAGTTCTTC,CASSQGLGAGVRNEQFF
TRBJ2-7,NA,13,TRBV29-1,NA,TGCAGCGCCCTGGACAGTTCAACCTACGAGCAGTACTTC,CSALDSSTYEQYF
TRBJ2-1,NA,15,TRBV9,TRBD1,TGTGCCAGCAGCGTACGGGGACAGGGGCGGAGTGAGCAGTTCTTC,CASSVRGQGRSEQFF
TRBJ2-5,NA,16,TRBV4-2,TRBD2,TGTGCCAGCAGCCAAGGGACTAGCGGGAGTGGGGAGACCCAGTACTTC,CASSQGTSGSGETQYF
TRBJ1-1,once,11,TRBV6-6,NA,TGTGCCAGCACCTACAGGGAGGGAGCTTTCTTT,CASTYREGAFF
TRBJ1-5,NA,14,TRBV7-9,NA,TGTGCCAGCAGCGGCCGGACTGCCGGGGAGGCCCAGCATTTT,CASSGRTAGEAQHF
TRBJ1-2,NA,14,TRBV19,TRBD1,TGTGCCAGTACGACGCCGGGACAGGTTTATGGCTACACCTTC,CASTTPGQVYGYTF
TRBJ2-1,NA,16,TRBV11-3,NA,TGTGCCAGCAGCTTGGTCTTCGGGAGTGGGGGCAATGAGCAGTTCTTC,CASSLVFGSGGNEQFF
TRBJ2-3,NA,19,TRBV4-3,TRBD2,TGCGCCAGCAGCCAAGATACCCCATTTCCCAGCGGGAGTTCGAGTACGCAGTATTTT,CASSQDTPFPSGSSSTQYF
TRBJ2-3,NA,15,TRBV4-1,NA,TGCGCCAGCAGCCAAGAGGGGCCCCGCACAGATACGCAGTATTTT,CASSQEGPRTDTQYF
TRBJ2-7,NA,14,TRBV7-2,NA,TGTGCCAGCAGCTTAGTTGGACAGCTCTACGAGCAGTACTTC,CASSLVGQLYEQYF
TRBJ1-2,few,13,TRBV12-3/TRBV12-4,NA,TGTGCCAGCAGTACCGGACTTGACTATGGCTACACCTTC,CASSTGLDYGYTF
TRBJ1-5,once,15,TRBV19,NA,TGTGCCAGTAGATCACGGGACATTAGCAATCAGCCCCAGCATTTT,CASRSRDISNQPQHF
TRBJ2-3,NA,17,TRBV7-3,TRBD2,TGTGCCAGCAGCTTAAGCCGCGGGGGGCGAAGCACAGATACGCAGTATTTT,CASSLSRGGRSTDTQYF
TRBJ1-1,NA,14,TRBV7-9,NA,TGTGCCAGCAGCTTATTGGGGGGGAGGACTGAAGCTTTCTTT,CASSLLGGRTEAFF
TRBJ2-7,NA,13,TRBV27,NA,TGTGCCAGCAGTTTCGCAGTAACCTACGAGCAGTACTTC,CASSFAVTYEQYF
TRBJ2-1,NA,12,TRBV30,NA,TGTGCCTGGGGTCGAGCGGGCGATGAGCAGTTCTTC,CAWGRAGDEQFF
TRBJ2-4,NA,16,TRBV7-9,NA,TGTGCCAGCAGCTTCCGTGGCCCAGGGGTCAAAAACATTCAGTACTTC,CASSFRGPGVKNIQYF
TRBJ1-2,NA,16,TRBV7-8,TRBD1,TGTGCCAGCAGCACCGGTCCGACAGGGGCTCCATATGGCTACACCTTC,CASSTGPTGAPYGYTF